These 21 T cell receptor beta chains were sequenced from one sample in a study of blood T cell repertoires in COVID-19 (dated by TCRdb to 2018 to 2020). The library was made by the immunoSEQ multiplex PCR assay. The table comes from immuneACCESS by way of TCRdb, which keeps in-frame sequences with V and J called. Part of the clones is missing from these tables; in studies checked, under half for an unresolved V gene and the rest for unknown reasons. The sample yields some 80,000 clones; around 83% were counted once. The ten largest make up 10% to 11% of the sample. The specimen sequenced was peripheral blood. The receptors shown here come from a man aged 55 to 70 with COVID-19, enrolled during active disease.

The rearrangement links TRBV30 to TRBJ1-2; a possible D gene is TRBD1 (6 bases). The CDR3 has 13 amino acids. V lost 2 bases, J lost 3 bases, and 10 bases lay in between. Germline V gives CDR1 GTSNPN, CDR2 SVGIG (reference sequence). CDR3 sequence: CAWSPDSYYGYTF. The CDR3, as DNA: TGTGCCTGGAGTCCGGACAGTTACTATGGCTACACCTTC.

This clone was observed a handful of times. The rearrangement joins TRBV12-3 or TRBV12-4 to TRBJ1-1, with D possibly being TRBD1 (5 bases). The CDR3 spans 13 residues. With 6 bases removed from V and 11 bases from J, the gap between germline ends came to 19 bases. The CDR3 loop is CASSRDSSGGAFF. CDR3 coding DNA: TGTGCCAGCAGCCGTGACAGTTCCGGGGGGGCTTTCTTT.

The chain has TRBV5-4 and TRBJ2-5, with D possibly TRBD2 on 6 matching bases. V was pared by 2 bases and J by 1 base, with 12 bases between. The CDR3 is made up of 15 amino acids. Germline loops: CDR1 SGHNT, CDR2 YYREEE (reference sequence). CDR3: CASSLSPGSQETQYF. CDR3 nucleotide sequence: TGTGCCAGCAGCTTATCCCCCGGGAGCCAAGAGACCCAGTACTTC. Full variable domain (outside the CDR3, taken from reference TRBV5-4 and TRBJ2-5): ETGVTQSPTHLIKTRGQQVTLRCSSQSGHNTVSWYQQALGQGPQFIFQYYREEENGRGNFPPRFSGLQFPNYSSELNVNALELDDSALYLCASSLSPGSQETQYFGPGTRLLVL.

This clone was detected only a few times. The same CDR3 arises from other DNA sequences in this sample as well. This rearrangement joins TRBV9 to TRBJ1-6, with 8 bases aligning to TRBD1. The V and J ends lost 3 bases and 6 bases, in that order; junction bases with no gene match: 2. This CDR3 is 14 amino acids long. Germline-derived CDR1 and CDR2 are SGDLS and YYNGEE. The CDR3 nucleotides are TGTGCCAGCAGCGAGGGACAGGTTAATTCACCCCTCCACTTT. It encodes CASSEGQVNSPLHF.

The chain is built from TRBV5-4 and TRBJ2-6, with unresolved D. Germline V gene data show CDR1 as SGHNT and CDR2 as YYREEE (reference sequence). CDR3 length equals 15 residues. Trimming took 5 bases from V and 2 from J, leaving 11 bases between them. The CDR3 DNA is TGTGCCAGCAGGATCGAGAGTGCTGGGGCCAACGTCCTGACTTTC. This sequence encodes CASRIESAGANVLTF.

The chain joins TRBV7-9 to TRBJ2-1; 10 bases map to TRBD2. The CDR3 runs 17 residues. Germline lookup yields CDR1 SEHNR and CDR2 FQNEAQ (reference sequence). Germline trimming cut 5 bases from V and 4 bases from J; bases unmatched to any gene: 11. The CDR3 here is CASSPLGLATLYNEQFF. Written as DNA, the CDR3 is TGTGCCAGCAGCCCGCTGGGACTAGCGACTCTTTACAATGAGCAGTTCTTC.

J is TRBJ1-5 and V is TRBV5-1; TRBD1 agrees at 7 bases. V shed 2 bases and J 5 bases; nucleotides not matched to a gene: 1. CDR1 and CDR2 (germline): SGHRS, YFSETQ. CDR3 length: 13 residues. The CDR3 loop reads CASSLTGDQPQHF. The DNA of the CDR3 is TGCGCCAGCAGCTTAACAGGGGATCAGCCCCAGCATTTT.

Comment on this clone: Other DNA sequences in this sample translate to the same CDR3. CDR3 sequence (DNA): TGTGCCAGCAGCCCCAGCTCCTACAATGAGCAGTTCTTC. Amino acid sequence: CASSPSSYNEQFF. The genes are TRBV13 and TRBJ2-1; no clear D. The CDR3 covers 13 residues. Per the germline V gene, CDR1 is PRHDT and CDR2 is FYEKMQ (reference sequence). Trimming took 5 bases from V and 0 from J, leaving 5 bases between them.

The chain is built from TRBV30 and TRBJ2-5; D perhaps matches TRBD2 (5 bases). In germline, CDR1 is GTSNPN, CDR2 SVGIG (reference sequence). V dropped 3 bases and J dropped 2 bases, with 10 bases sitting between them. This CDR3 has 13 residues. In DNA form, the CDR3 reads TGTGCCTGGAGGCACGGCGGGCAAGAGACCCAGTACTTC. Protein sequence: CAWRHGGQETQYF. The complete variable domain, with remaining parts taken from reference TRBV30 and TRBJ2-5, reads SQTIHQWPATLVQPVGSPLSLECTVEGTSNPNLYWYRQAAGRGLQLLFYSVGIGQISSEVPQNLSASRPQDRQFILSSKKLLLSDSGFYLCAWRHGGQETQYFGPGTRLLVL.

This chain joins TRBV30 and TRBJ2-3; 9 bases match TRBD1. V was clipped by 3 bases and J by 4 bases; unmatched bases: 8. The length of the CDR3 is 15 residues. Germline V gene lookup returns CDR1 GTSNPN and CDR2 SVGIG (reference sequence). CDR3 bases: TGTGCCTGGAGCACTACAGGGGGCTTGGCAGATACGCAGTATTTT. Translation gives CAWSTTGGLADTQYF.

In this sample, this clone turned up a few times. The chain uses TRBV21-1 and TRBJ1-4; the D call of TRBD1 is as the table states it, not checked on the DNA. TRBV21-1 is listed as a pseudogene. The length of the CDR3 is 17 residues. CDR3 sequence (DNA): TGTGCCAGCAGCAAGGGGGACAGGGGGGAATCGGATGAAAAACTGTTTTTT. Its translation is CASSKGDRGESDEKLFF.

The rearrangement links TRBV6-1 to TRBJ2-7; 8 bases align to TRBD2. Germline V CDR1 and CDR2: MNHNS, SASEGT. The CDR3 extends over 18 amino acids. V trimming: 5 bases; J trimming: 2 bases; junction bases outside the gene matches: 17. The chain's CDR3 is CASSKEGGRTTVTYEQYF. In DNA, the CDR3 is TGTGCCAGCAGTAAAGAGGGCGGGAGGACTACCGTGACCTACGAGCAGTACTTC.

The chain links TRBV7-9 to TRBJ1-6, with a possible D match to TRBD1 (5 bases). The CDR3 has 13 residues. V lost 7 bases to trimming and J lost 6 bases, with 10 bases between them. Germline CDR1 is SEHNR and CDR2 is FQNEAQ (reference sequence). The DNA of the CDR3 is TGTGCCAGCAAGGGACTCACTAATTCACCCCTCCACTTT. Translated: CASKGLTNSPLHF.

The chain recombines TRBV30 with TRBJ1-6; TRBD1 is a possible D gene (6 bases). CDR3 length: 13 amino acids. Deletions cut 2 bases from V and 7 bases from J, with 9 bases between. Per germline, CDR1 GTSNPN and CDR2 SVGIG (reference sequence). The DNA for the CDR3 is TGTGCCTGGAGTACAGGGCAAAATTCACCCCTCCACTTT. This translates into CAWSTGQNSPLHF. The entire variable domain, with the rest obtained from reference TRBV30 and TRBJ1-6, is as follows: SQTIHQWPATLVQPVGSPLSLECTVEGTSNPNLYWYRQAAGRGLQLLFYSVGIGQISSEVPQNLSASRPQDRQFILSSKKLLLSDSGFYLCAWSTGQNSPLHFGNGTRLTVT.

The chain carries TRBV9 and TRBJ2-3, with TRBD2 matching over 9 bases. Looked up from germline, CDR1 is SGDLS and CDR2 is YYNGEE. The CDR3 consists of 13 residues. J gave up 12 bases and V 0 bases, and 5 bases lay outside the gene matches. The CDR3 loop is CASSVVTSGLQYF. CDR3 nucleotides: TGTGCCAGCAGCGTAGTGACTAGCGGTCTCCAGTATTTT.

This clone was counted a single time. The chain has TRBV3-1 (or the pseudogene TRBV3-2) and TRBJ2-5; no definite D call. The CDR3 sequence is 12 residues long. In germline, CDR1 is LGHDT, CDR2 YNNKEL (reference sequence). Trimming removed 1 base at V and 5 bases at J, with 5 bases between. This chain's CDR3 is CASSQVLETQYF. CDR3 nucleotides: TGTGCCAGCAGCCAAGTTCTGGAGACCCAGTACTTC.

V is TRBV19 and J is TRBJ1-2, with 12 bases fitting TRBD1. V lost 5 bases, J lost 7 bases, and 11 bases stayed unmatched. From germline, CDR1 is LNHDA and CDR2 SQIVND (reference sequence). This CDR3 comprises 16 residues. The CDR3 bases are TGTGCCAGTAGTCTTCCACCGGGACAGGGGGCAGTTGGCTACACCTTC. It translates to CASSLPPGQGAVGYTF.

The chain couples TRBV19 to TRBJ2-3; D call uncertain. Trimming cost V 6 bases and J 3 bases, with 7 bases left between them. The germline V gene has CDR1 LNHDA and CDR2 SQIVND (reference sequence). The length of the CDR3 is 12 residues. CDR3 DNA sequence: TGTGCCAGTAGCCAACAGACAGATACGCAGTATTTT. This translates into CASSQQTDTQYF.

The chain is built from TRBV7-9 and TRBJ1-4; D may be TRBD1 (5 bases). The germline gives CDR1 SEHNR, CDR2 FQNEAQ (reference sequence). This CDR3 region has 15 residues. V lost 4 bases and J 8 bases, leaving 17 bases between the germline ends. CDR3 bases: TGTGCCAGCAGCTCCGCCTTGGACGGGGGGGAAAAACTGTTTTTT. Residues: CASSSALDGGEKLFF.

The chain joins TRBV9 to TRBJ2-2; weak D call: TRBD1 (6 bases). Germline V gives CDR1 SGDLS, CDR2 YYNGEE. The CDR3 consists of 15 residues. V lost 0 bases to trimming and J lost 3 bases, with 9 bases between them. CDR3 sequence: CASSVEDSYTGELFF. The CDR3 DNA sequence: TGTGCCAGCAGCGTAGAGGACAGTTACACCGGGGAGCTGTTTTTT.

About this clone: Within the sample, other DNA sequences also encode this same CDR3. CDR3 DNA: TGTGCCAGCATTAGAGAGCGGGAGTGGTACGAGCAGTACTTC. Amino acid sequence: CASIREREWYEQYF. V usage is TRBV21-1 and J usage is TRBJ2-7; the table gives TRBD2 as D, unverified against the DNA. TRBV21-1 is flagged as a pseudogene. The CDR3 has 14 amino acids.